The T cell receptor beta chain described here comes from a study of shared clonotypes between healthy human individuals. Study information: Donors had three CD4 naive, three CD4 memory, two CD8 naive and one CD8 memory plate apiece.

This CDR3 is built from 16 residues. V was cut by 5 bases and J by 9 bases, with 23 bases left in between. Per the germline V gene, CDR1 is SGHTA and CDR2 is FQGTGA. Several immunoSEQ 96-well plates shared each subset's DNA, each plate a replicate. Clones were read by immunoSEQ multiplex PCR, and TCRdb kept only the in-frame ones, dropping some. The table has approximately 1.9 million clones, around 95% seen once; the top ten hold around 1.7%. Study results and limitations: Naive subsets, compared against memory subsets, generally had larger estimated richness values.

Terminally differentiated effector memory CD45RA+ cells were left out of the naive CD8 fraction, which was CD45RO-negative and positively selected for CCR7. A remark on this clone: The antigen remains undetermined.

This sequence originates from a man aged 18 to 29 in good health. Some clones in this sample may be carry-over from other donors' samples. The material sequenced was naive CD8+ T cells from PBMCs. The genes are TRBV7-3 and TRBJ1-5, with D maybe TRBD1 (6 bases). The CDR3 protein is CASSQVGRRKGGPQHF. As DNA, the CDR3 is TGTGCCAGCAGCCAGGTGGGCCGGCGAAAAGGGGGGCCCCAGCATTTT. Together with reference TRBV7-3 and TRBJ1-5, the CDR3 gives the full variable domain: GAGVSQTPSNKVTEKGKYVELRCDPISGHTALYWYRQSLGQGPEFLIYFQGTGAADDSGLPNDRFFAVRPEGSVSTLKIQRTERGDSAVYLCASSQVGRRKGGPQHFGDGTRLSIL.